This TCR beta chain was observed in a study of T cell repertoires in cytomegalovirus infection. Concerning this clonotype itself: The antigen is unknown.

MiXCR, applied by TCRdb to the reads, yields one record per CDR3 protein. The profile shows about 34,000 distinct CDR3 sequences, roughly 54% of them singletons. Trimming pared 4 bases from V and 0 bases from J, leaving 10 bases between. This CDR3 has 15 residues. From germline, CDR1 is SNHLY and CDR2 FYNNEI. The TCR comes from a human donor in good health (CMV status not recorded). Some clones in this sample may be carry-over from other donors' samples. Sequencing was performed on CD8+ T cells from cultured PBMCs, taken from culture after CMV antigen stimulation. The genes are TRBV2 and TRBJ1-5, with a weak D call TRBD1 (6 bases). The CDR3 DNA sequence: TGTGCCAGCAGTGGGGGGGACATTAGCAATCAGCCCCAGCATTTT. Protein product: CASSGGDISNQPQHF.